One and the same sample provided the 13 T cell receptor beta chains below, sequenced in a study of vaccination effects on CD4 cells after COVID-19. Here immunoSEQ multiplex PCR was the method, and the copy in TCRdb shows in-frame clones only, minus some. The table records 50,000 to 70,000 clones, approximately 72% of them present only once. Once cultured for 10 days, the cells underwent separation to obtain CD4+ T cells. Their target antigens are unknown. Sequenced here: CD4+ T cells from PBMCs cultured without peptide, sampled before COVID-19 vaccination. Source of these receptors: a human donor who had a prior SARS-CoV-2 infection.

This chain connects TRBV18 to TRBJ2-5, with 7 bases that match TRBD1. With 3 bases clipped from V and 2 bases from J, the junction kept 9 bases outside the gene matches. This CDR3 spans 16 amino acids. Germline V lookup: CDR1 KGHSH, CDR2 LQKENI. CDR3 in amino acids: CASSPNRGYRQETQYF. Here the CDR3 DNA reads TGTGCCAGCTCACCGAACAGGGGCTACCGGCAAGAGACCCAGTACTTC.

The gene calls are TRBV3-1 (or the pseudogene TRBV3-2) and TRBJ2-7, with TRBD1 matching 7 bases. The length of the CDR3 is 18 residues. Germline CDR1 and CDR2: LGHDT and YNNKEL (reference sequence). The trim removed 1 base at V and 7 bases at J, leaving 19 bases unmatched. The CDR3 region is CASSQARRGQAKVEEQYF. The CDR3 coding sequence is TGTGCCAGCAGCCAAGCAAGACGTGGACAGGCTAAAGTTGAAGAGCAGTACTTC.

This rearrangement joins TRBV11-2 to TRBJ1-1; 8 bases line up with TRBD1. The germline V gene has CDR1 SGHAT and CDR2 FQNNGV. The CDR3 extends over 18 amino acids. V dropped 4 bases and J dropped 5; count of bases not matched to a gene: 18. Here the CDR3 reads CASSSGTGTKKGGTEAFF. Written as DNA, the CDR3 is TGTGCCAGCAGCTCCGGGACAGGCACTAAAAAGGGTGGTACTGAAGCTTTCTTT.

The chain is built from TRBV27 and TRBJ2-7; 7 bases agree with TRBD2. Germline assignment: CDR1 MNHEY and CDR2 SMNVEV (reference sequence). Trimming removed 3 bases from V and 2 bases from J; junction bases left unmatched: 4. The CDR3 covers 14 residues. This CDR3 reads CASSFRGGPYEQYF. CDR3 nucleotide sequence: TGTGCCAGCAGTTTTCGCGGGGGACCCTACGAGCAGTACTTC.

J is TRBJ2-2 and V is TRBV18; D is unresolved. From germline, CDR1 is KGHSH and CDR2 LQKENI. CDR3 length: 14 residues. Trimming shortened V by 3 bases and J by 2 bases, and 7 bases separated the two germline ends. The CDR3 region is CASSPQFNTGELFF. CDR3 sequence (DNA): TGTGCCAGCTCACCGCAATTTAACACCGGGGAGCTGTTTTTT.

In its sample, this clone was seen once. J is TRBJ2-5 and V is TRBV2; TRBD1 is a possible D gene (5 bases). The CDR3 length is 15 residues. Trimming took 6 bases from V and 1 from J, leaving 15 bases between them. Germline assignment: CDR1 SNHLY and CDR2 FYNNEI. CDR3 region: CASSRQPYLQETQYF. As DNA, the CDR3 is TGTGCCAGCAGCCGACAGCCTTACCTCCAAGAGACCCAGTACTTC.

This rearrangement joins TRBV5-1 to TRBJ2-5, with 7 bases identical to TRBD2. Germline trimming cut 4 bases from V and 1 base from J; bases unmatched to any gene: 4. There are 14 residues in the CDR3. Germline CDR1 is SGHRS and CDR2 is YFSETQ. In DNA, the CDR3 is TGCGCCAGCAGCGACCCGGGGGGCCAAGAGACCCAGTACTTC. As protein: CASSDPGGQETQYF.

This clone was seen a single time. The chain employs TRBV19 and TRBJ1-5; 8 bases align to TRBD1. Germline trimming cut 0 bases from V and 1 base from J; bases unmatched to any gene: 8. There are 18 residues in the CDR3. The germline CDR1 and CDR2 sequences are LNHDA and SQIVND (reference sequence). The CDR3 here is CASSIDGGRQGSNQPQHF. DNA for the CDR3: TGTGCCAGTAGTATAGACGGGGGACGACAGGGGAGCAATCAGCCCCAGCATTTT.

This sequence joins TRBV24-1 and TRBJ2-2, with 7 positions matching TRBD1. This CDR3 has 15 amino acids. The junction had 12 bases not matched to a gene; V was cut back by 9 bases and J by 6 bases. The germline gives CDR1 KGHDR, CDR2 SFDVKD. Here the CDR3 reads CATHTGDGGPGELFF. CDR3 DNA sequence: TGTGCCACCCATACAGGGGACGGAGGCCCCGGGGAGCTGTTTTTT.

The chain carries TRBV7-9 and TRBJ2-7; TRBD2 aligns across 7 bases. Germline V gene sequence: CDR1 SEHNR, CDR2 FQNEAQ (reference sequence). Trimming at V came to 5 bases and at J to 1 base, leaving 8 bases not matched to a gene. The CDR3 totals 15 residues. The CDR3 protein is CASSRAPSGSYEQYF. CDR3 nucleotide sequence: TGTGCCAGCAGCCGGGCGCCTAGCGGATCCTACGAGCAGTACTTC.

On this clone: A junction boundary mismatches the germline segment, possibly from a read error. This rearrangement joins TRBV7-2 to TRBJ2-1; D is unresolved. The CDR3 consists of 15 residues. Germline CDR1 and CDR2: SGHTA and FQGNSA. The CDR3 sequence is CASRLGPDSYNEQFF. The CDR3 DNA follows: TGTGCCAGCAGATTAGGTCCGGACTCCTACAATGAGCAGTTCTTC.

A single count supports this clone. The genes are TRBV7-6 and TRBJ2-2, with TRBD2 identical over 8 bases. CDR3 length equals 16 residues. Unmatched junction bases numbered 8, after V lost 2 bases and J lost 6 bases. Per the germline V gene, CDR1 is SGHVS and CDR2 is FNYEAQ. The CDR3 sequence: CASSLFGGGPAGELFF. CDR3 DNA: TGTGCCAGCAGCTTATTCGGGGGGGGGCCAGCCGGGGAGCTGTTTTTT.

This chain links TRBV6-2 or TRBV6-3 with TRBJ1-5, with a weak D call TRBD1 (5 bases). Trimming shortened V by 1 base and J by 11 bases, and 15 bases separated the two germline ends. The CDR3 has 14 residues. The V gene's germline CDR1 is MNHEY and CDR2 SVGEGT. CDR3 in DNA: TGTGCCAGCAGTTACTTTGGACATATATCAGCCCAGCATTTT. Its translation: CASSYFGHISAQHF.